Below, 10 T cell receptor beta chains from the same sample are listed, as sequenced in a study of blood T cell repertoires in COVID-19. Only in-frame clones appear in the TCRdb table, and some are missing; sequencing was by immunoSEQ multiplex PCR. Of hundreds of thousands of clones in the sample, almost 90% were seen once. Sample: PBMCs or T cells enriched from blood (not recorded which). All receptors derive from a young man who had been exposed to COVID-19.

This chain connects TRBV7-6 to TRBJ2-3, with TRBD2 matching 15 bases. V gave up 5 bases and J gave up 6 bases; unmatched junction bases: 9. There are 17 residues in the CDR3. Germline CDR1 and CDR2: SGHVS and FNYEAQ. Written as DNA, the CDR3 is TGTGCCAGCAGCCCCTGGACTAGCGGGGGGGCCCTGGATACGCAGTATTTT. Amino acid sequence: CASSPWTSGGALDTQYF.

V gene TRBV1 combines with J gene TRBJ2-5; the D call TRBD2 from the table was never checked on the DNA. TRBV1 is a recognized pseudogene. This CDR3 is built from 14 residues. CDR3 sequence: CTSSQASGQETQYF. The CDR3 coding sequence is TGCACCAGCAGCCAAGCTAGCGGCCAAGAGACCCAGTACTTC.

This sequence joins TRBV7-9 and TRBJ2-2, with D unclear. CDR3 size: 12 residues. The germline V gene encodes CDR1 SEHNR and CDR2 FQNEAQ (reference sequence). The V and J ends lost 7 bases and 6 bases respectively, with 9 bases between them. In DNA, the CDR3 is TGTGCCAGCACCCAGGTACCCGGGGAGCTGTTTTTT. This encodes CASTQVPGELFF.

The genes are TRBV7-6 and TRBJ2-5, with TRBD1 identical over 9 bases. CDR3 length: 13 amino acids. The germline V gene has CDR1 SGHVS and CDR2 FNYEAQ. With 4 bases clipped from V and 11 bases from J, the junction kept 8 bases outside the gene matches. The CDR3, as DNA: TGTGCCAGCAGCTCGACAGGGGGGGGGTTTCAGTACTTC. Protein product: CASSSTGGGFQYF.

This clone was seen only a few times. This chain joins TRBV2 and TRBJ2-2; D is possibly TRBD2 (5 bases). The CDR3 has 16 residues. The germline V gene encodes CDR1 SNHLY and CDR2 FYNNEI. The V end was cut by 5 bases, the J end by 3 bases, with 16 bases between. The CDR3 DNA follows: TGTGCCAGCAGTAAGGACTCCGTCTTAGACACCGGGGAGCTGTTTTTT. Its translation: CASSKDSVLDTGELFF.

The V and J genes are TRBV19 and TRBJ2-7, with TRBD1 matching 7 bases. Losses at the gene ends were 5 bases for V and 4 bases for J; bases not matched to a gene: 2. The germline V gene has CDR1 LNHDA and CDR2 SQIVND (reference sequence). CDR3 length equals 12 residues. CDR3 sequence: CASSSRGYEQYF. The CDR3 DNA sequence: TGTGCCAGTAGTTCCAGGGGGTACGAGCAGTACTTC.

The chain is built from TRBV6-5 and TRBJ1-1; TRBD1 agrees at 8 bases. Looked up from germline, CDR1 is MNHEY and CDR2 is SVGAGI. The length of the CDR3 is 16 residues. Germline trimming cut 4 bases from V and 3 bases from J; bases unmatched to any gene: 10. In DNA form, the CDR3 reads TGTGCCAGCAGTTTGTTATCTCAGGGGGCTGACACTGAAGCTTTCTTT. Residues: CASSLLSQGADTEAFF.

This clone was counted only a few times. V gene TRBV10-3 combines with J gene TRBJ1-6; no clear D. V was trimmed by 5 bases and J by 11 bases, leaving 10 bases between them. This CDR3 is 12 amino acids long. Germline V gene sequence: CDR1 ENHRY, CDR2 SYGVKD. The CDR3 DNA is TGTGCCATCAGTCTCGGGGAGGCACCCCTCCACTTT. Translated: CAISLGEAPLHF.

This sequence joins TRBV4-3 and TRBJ1-5; 8 bases line up with TRBD1. The germline V gene has CDR1 LGHNA and CDR2 YSLEER. The CDR3 spans 15 residues. The J segment lost 4 bases and the V segment lost 3 bases, leaving 5 bases of the junction unmatched. CDR3 residues: CASSQDRVGNQPQHF. CDR3 sequence (DNA): TGCGCCAGCAGCCAGGACAGGGTAGGAAATCAGCCCCAGCATTTT.

The chain is built from TRBV3-1 (or the pseudogene TRBV3-2) and TRBJ1-4; D is possibly TRBD1 (5 bases). Trimming stripped 2 bases from V and 0 bases from J, with 7 bases between. CDR3 length equals 15 residues. Germline loops: CDR1 LGHDT, CDR2 YNNKEL (reference sequence). CDR3 in DNA: TGTGCCAGCAGCCAAACAGGTGCAACTAATGAAAAACTGTTTTTT. This encodes CASSQTGATNEKLFF.